This TCR beta chain stems from a study of identical twins (dated by TCRdb to the mid-2010s). Some background on the complete study: To test whether fetal clonotypes persist, the study used deep sequencing on TCR alpha and beta repertoires from monozygotic twins, unrelated adults of various ages, and cord blood. To rule out contamination, the twin experiments were replicated at different times with different library preparation protocols.

General findings and caveats noted by the study authors: Zero-insertion analyses could be partly confounded by invariant T cells such as MAIT and iNKT, though diverse VJ usage argued against such confounding for most clonotypes. Compared with coincidental sharing between unrelated individuals, an excess of low generation-probability sequences was observed among out-of-frame TCR alpha sequences shared between twins. Because the same donors could not be followed over many years, conclusions were based on cross-sectional statistical analysis. In monozygotic twins, recombination models systematically underestimated out-of-frame TCR alpha sharing, but the models matched the sharing seen between unrelated individuals. Excess twin sharing in beta out-of-frame sequences was weaker because fewer shared sequences lowered the signal-to-noise ratio. Fewer insertions were carried by abundant cord blood beta clonotypes; a weaker similar trend was observed in young adult naive repertoires, while no such trend was observed in memory repertoires.

This clonotype was seen just once. This receptor's antigen is unknown. A single base separates this from a much larger clone, so it may be a read error. All donors were healthy Caucasians. Miltenyi CD45RO+ enrichment and human naive T-cell isolation kits were used to isolate memory (CD45RO+) and naive T cells from PBMC. The method was 5' RACE. Sequencing used an Illumina HiSeq 2000. Template switching added a universal primer binding site, and the final cDNA carried a unique molecular identifier that allowed TCR cDNA molecules to be counted accurately. Specific primers in the conserved constant-segment region were used to synthesize first-strand cDNA for TCR alpha and beta chains. To control for contamination, every cDNA library was double barcoded, receiving both a SMART-Mk sample barcode and Illumina barcodes. TruSeq adapter sequences along with Illumina sample barcodes were introduced in two successive PCR steps. TCR alpha and beta cDNA libraries were sequenced on the Illumina HiSeq platform with custom primers. Per the original workflow: MiGEC was used to process raw reads and extract unique molecular identifiers, and MiXCR was used to find CDR3 positions. For each individual, recombination models were inferred using an EM algorithm with the repgenHMM and IGoR tools. The analysis of shared clonotypes was done with the tcR package in R, with sharing normalized by the product of cloneset sizes. To study raw recombination free of thymic and clonal selection effects, out-of-frame nonproductive sequences were analyzed. TCRdb redid the processing of the public reads, applying fastp at Q25 and MiXCR, and retained in-frame beta chains. CDR3 protein duplicates are merged, each entry listing the most common genes and DNA. TCRdb assigned the V and J calls; the authors' analysis was not used. The sample data list about 210,000 distinct CDR3 sequences, and roughly 9.4% of these were observed just once. Clones ranked in the top ten supply around 5% of the sample.

V is shortened by 3 bases, J by 3 bases, and the region joining them spans 9 bases. Spanning cysteine to phenylalanine, the CDR3 consists of 14 amino acids. The only DNA kept is the CDR3, 42 bases in frame from the first base. CDR1 and CDR2 are drawn from the germline V gene: SNHLY, FYNNEI. The sample taken for sequencing was memory (CD45RO+) T cells sorted from blood. The meaning of the sample's cell subset or site label: CD45RO+ enriched T cells. Here the chain combines TRBV2 and TRBJ2-1, with the D gene not clear enough to name. The clonotype originates from a woman between 18 and 29 years old in good health. The CDR3 here reads CASSEQRFYNEQFF. The sequenced DNA is TGTGCCAGCAGTGAGCAGCGTTTCTACAATGAGCAGTTCTTC. Beyond the CDR3, the reference TRBV2 and TRBJ2-1 genes provide the residues; the full variable domain reads: EPEVTQTPSHQVTQMGQEVILRCVPISNHLYFYWYRQILGQKVEFLVSFYNNEISEKSEIFDDQFSVERPDGSNFTLKIRSTKLEDSAMYFCASSEQRFYNEQFFGPGTRLTVL.